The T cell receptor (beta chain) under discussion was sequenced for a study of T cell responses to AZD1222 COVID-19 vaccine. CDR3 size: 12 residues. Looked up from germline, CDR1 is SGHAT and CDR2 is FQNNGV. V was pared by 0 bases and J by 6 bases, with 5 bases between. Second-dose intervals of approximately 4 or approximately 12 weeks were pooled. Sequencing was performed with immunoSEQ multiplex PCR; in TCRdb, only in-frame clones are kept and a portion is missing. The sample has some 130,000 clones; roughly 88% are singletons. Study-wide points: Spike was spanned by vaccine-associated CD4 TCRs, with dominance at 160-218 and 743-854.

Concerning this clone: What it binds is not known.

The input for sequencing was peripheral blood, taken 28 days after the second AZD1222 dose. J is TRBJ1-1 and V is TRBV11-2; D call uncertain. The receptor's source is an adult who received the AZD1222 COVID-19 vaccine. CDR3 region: CASSLDMAEAFF. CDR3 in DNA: TGTGCCAGCAGCTTAGATATGGCTGAAGCTTTCTTT.